This record looks at one T cell receptor (beta chain) sequence and its context. Germline DNA was also extracted, and blood RNA was taken from unsorted whole blood. Production of TCR beta cDNA used approximately 0.45 ug total RNA together with a constant-region primer. Three rounds of nested multiplex PCR with slightly modified ARM-PCR produced TCR beta libraries. The opening two PCR rounds, ten to eleven cycles each, paired TRBV1-TRBV30 forward primers with a C-beta reverse primer. TCRdb redid the calling of the multiplex PCR reads with MiXCR, one entry per CDR3 protein. This sample has about 180,000 distinct CDR3 sequences, with 60% found just once. This entry belongs to a study of tumor-infiltrating lymphocytes in primary liver carcinoma. The CDR3 runs to 16 residues. Trimming shortened V by 1 base and J by 0 bases, and 12 bases separated the two germline ends. In germline, CDR1 is GTSNPN, CDR2 SVGIG (reference sequence).

Specimen: peripheral blood. The clonotype comes from a man aged 40-49 years with primary liver carcinoma and hepatitis B virus infection. This chain connects TRBV30 to TRBJ2-2, with D possibly being TRBD2 (6 bases). For the CDR3, the DNA is TGTGCCTGGAGTGAGGGACTTTACGCGAACACCGGGGAGCTGTTTTTT. Protein sequence: CAWSEGLYANTGELFF. Looking up the rest from reference TRBV30 and TRBJ2-2 gives the full variable domain: SQTIHQWPATLVQPVGSPLSLECTVEGTSNPNLYWYRQAAGRGLQLLFYSVGIGQISSEVPQNLSASRPQDRQFILSSKKLLLSDSGFYLCAWSEGLYANTGELFFGEGSRLTVL.